This TCR beta chain was identified during a study of T-cell reconstitution after alpha-beta-depleted transplantation in children listed by TCRdb under 2016. Broadly, across the study: The study quantitatively tracked T-cell immune reconstitution after TCRalphabeta/CD19-depleted allogeneic hematopoietic cell transplantation in children using TCR repertoire profiling.

Library method: PCR. The sequencing machine was an Illumina HiSeq 2500. Molecular barcoding was employed in the preparation of TCR libraries, with unique molecular identifiers being used to normalize TCRbeta repertoire quantification. TCRdb trimmed public reads at Q25 via fastp, called clones via MiXCR and kept in-frame beta chains. Entries that share a CDR3 protein sequence are merged under the most common genes and DNA. This sample holds around 410,000 distinct CDR3 sequences; approximately 11% were observed only once. The ten most abundant clones make up over 4.5% of the sample. This clonotype has at least ten counts. It lacks a known antigen. A junction end diverges from the germline sequence, so it may reflect a read error. The CDR3 starts with the cysteine, ends with the phenylalanine, and has 13 residues. CDR3 DNA is the only sequence kept; it has 39 bases, read in frame from the first base.

The chain is assembled from TRBV12-3 or TRBV12-4 and TRBJ1-2, with an unclear D gene assignment. This material consisted of PBMCs from the stem cell graft donor, taken from the stem cell graft. This receptor was taken from a human donor who donated a stem cell graft to a child with acute myeloid leukemia. DNA sequence: TGCGCCAGCAGCTTGGGCGGGGACTATGGCTACACCTTC. Its translation is CASSLGGDYGYTF.